The 21 T cell receptor beta chains below were found in one sample sequenced in a study of PD-L1 blockade in urothelial cancer. Profiling relied on immunoSEQ multiplex PCR, and the TCRdb table lists in-frame clones only, not all of them. The table has 100,000 to 150,000 clones, approximately 84% seen once. The sample's time point: pretreatment peripheral blood. Here the sequenced sample was PBMCs, taken around atezolizumab (anti-PD-L1) treatment. The source of these receptors is a man in his fifties or sixties with urothelial cancer.

This clone was detected only once. V and J are TRBV6-1 and TRBJ1-2; 8 nucleotides line up with TRBD1. Unmatched junction bases numbered 10, after V lost 6 bases and J lost 4 bases. The CDR3 totals 15 residues. The germline gives CDR1 MNHNS, CDR2 SASEGT. The CDR3: CASSRQGTASYGYTF. The CDR3 nucleotides read TGTGCCAGCAGCAGACAGGGGACGGCTAGCTATGGCTACACCTTC.

V is TRBV11-2 and J is TRBJ2-1, with a tentative D call TRBD2 (6 bases). This CDR3 has 16 amino acids. V was shortened by 4 bases and J by 0 bases, with 13 bases between the two germline ends. In germline, CDR1 is SGHAT, CDR2 FQNNGV. The CDR3 loop is CASSWGRESSYNEQFF. CDR3 nucleotides: TGTGCCAGCAGCTGGGGACGGGAGAGCTCCTACAATGAGCAGTTCTTC.

CDR3 in DNA: TGTGCCAGCAGCATGAGGACTAGCGGGAGGCTTAGCTCCTACGAGCAGTACTTC. Protein sequence: CASSMRTSGRLSSYEQYF. This chain links TRBV5-5 with TRBJ2-7; 14 bases are a match to TRBD2. Germline trimming cut 4 bases from V and 0 bases from J; bases unmatched to any gene: 9. CDR3 size: 18 residues. CDR1 is SGHKS and CDR2 is YYEKEE in the germline V gene (reference sequence).

The CDR3 nucleotides are TGTGCCAGCAGTTACGGACTAGCGGGATATACCGGGGAGCTGTTTTTT. Amino acids: CASSYGLAGYTGELFF. The gene calls are TRBV2 and TRBJ2-2, with 12 bases aligning to TRBD2. The CDR3 runs to 16 residues. The trim removed 5 bases at V and 5 bases at J, leaving 6 bases unmatched. Germline V gives CDR1 SNHLY, CDR2 FYNNEI.

This chain uses TRBV28 with TRBJ1-4; D not resolved. The CDR3 has 13 residues. The V end lost 6 bases, the J end lost 7 bases, and 12 bases lay between the germline ends. Germline CDR1 and CDR2: MDHEN and SYDVKM. The CDR3 DNA reads as TGTGCCAGCAGATCGAGGGTCGGTGAAAAACTGTTTTTT. Protein sequence: CASRSRVGEKLFF.

CDR3 bases: TGTGCCAGCAGCTTAGTGGGACATTCCACCTACGAGCAGTACTTC. Protein: CASSLVGHSTYEQYF. The chain couples TRBV7-9 to TRBJ2-7, with D maybe TRBD1 (6 bases). The CDR3 contains 15 residues. CDR1 and CDR2 from the germline V gene are SEHNR and FQNEAQ (reference sequence). The V end lost 1 base, the J end lost 2 bases, and 12 bases lay between the germline ends.

CDR3 sequence reads: CASSAGTSGHTGELFF. CDR3 nucleotide sequence: TGTGCCAGCAGCGCGGGGACTAGCGGACACACCGGGGAGCTGTTTTTT. The rearrangement uses TRBV9 and TRBJ2-2; 11 nucleotides agree with TRBD2. The CDR3 covers 16 residues. Germline CDR1 reads SGDLS; CDR2 reads YYNGEE. Trimming at V came to 3 bases and at J to 3 bases, leaving 4 bases not matched to a gene.

V and J are TRBV5-1 and TRBJ2-3; 9 bases line up with TRBD1. The length of the CDR3 is 17 residues. With 5 bases clipped from V and 1 base from J, the junction kept 11 bases outside the gene matches. Per the germline V gene, CDR1 is SGHRS and CDR2 is YFSETQ. CDR3 loop: CASRRTGASTRTDTQYF. The CDR3 DNA follows: TGCGCCAGCAGGAGGACAGGGGCCTCTACTCGCACAGATACGCAGTATTTT.

The genes are TRBV19 and TRBJ2-5, with a weak D call TRBD2 (7 bases). CDR1 LNHDA and CDR2 SQIVND come from the germline V gene (reference sequence). The CDR3 loop spans 15 amino acids. Trimming cost V 5 bases and J 6 bases, with 19 bases left between them. CDR3 DNA: TGTGCCAGTAGTTCCGGTTTAGGGGGGGCAAAGACCCAGTACTTC. Encoded protein: CASSSGLGGAKTQYF.

This chain links TRBV7-8 with TRBJ2-3; D might be TRBD2 (6 bases). V shed 0 bases and J shed 9 bases, with 19 bases lying between them. The CDR3 is 16 residues long. Germline CDR1 SGHVS, CDR2 FQNEAQ. CDR3 residues: CASSLAWGIAESTQYF. CDR3 nucleotides: TGTGCCAGCAGCTTAGCGTGGGGAATAGCGGAGTCCACGCAGTATTTT.

V gene TRBV28 combines with J gene TRBJ2-3, with TRBD2 matching 12 bases. Germline-derived CDR1 and CDR2 are MDHEN and SYDVKM. Germline trimming cut 3 bases from V and 4 bases from J; bases unmatched to any gene: 2. The CDR3 length is 15 residues. CDR3 sequence (DNA): TGTGCCAGCAGTTTGCTAGCGGGAGGGGCAGATACGCAGTATTTT. Translated, it gives CASSLLAGGADTQYF.

The chain employs TRBV5-5 and TRBJ2-1; D unresolved. The CDR3 has 15 amino acids. The germline CDR1 and CDR2 sequences are SGHKS and YYEKEE (reference sequence). Trimming removed 2 bases at V and 0 bases at J, with 9 bases between. CDR3 DNA: TGTGCCAGCAGCTTAATAGCCGGCTCCTACAATGAGCAGTTCTTC. Its protein is CASSLIAGSYNEQFF.

V gene TRBV19 combines with J gene TRBJ2-2; 8 positions agree with TRBD1. Germline V lookup: CDR1 LNHDA, CDR2 SQIVND (reference sequence). There are 15 residues in the CDR3. With V trimmed by 5 bases and J by 4 bases, 6 bases remained unmatched. In DNA form, the CDR3 reads TGTGCCAGTAGTCTGGGACAGGCGTCCACCGGGGAGCTGTTTTTT. Its protein product is CASSLGQASTGELFF.

This chain uses TRBV27 with TRBJ2-1; D might be TRBD2 (6 bases). Germline assignment: CDR1 MNHEY and CDR2 SMNVEV (reference sequence). V gave up 2 bases and J gave up 0 bases, with 14 bases separating them. This CDR3 is 17 amino acids long. CDR3 nucleotide sequence: TGTGCCAGCAGTTTACTCCCCCCAGCGGGCTCCTACAATGAGCAGTTCTTC. This codes for CASSLLPPAGSYNEQFF.

This chain uses TRBV4-1 with TRBJ2-1; 8 positions match TRBD2. This CDR3 has 16 amino acids. V was pared by 0 bases and J by 8 bases, with 9 bases of the junction left unmatched. Germline CDR1 and CDR2: MGHRA and YSYEKL. CDR3 DNA sequence: TGCGCCAGCAGCCAAGATCTGGCGGGAGGTGTCTATGAGCAGTTCTTC. The encoded protein is CASSQDLAGGVYEQFF.

V gene TRBV5-1 combines with J gene TRBJ2-3; 16 bases are a match to TRBD2. The CDR3 is made up of 16 amino acids. Germline CDR1 is SGHRS and CDR2 is YFSETQ. V lost 4 bases and J lost 5; bases outside the gene matches: 4. The DNA for the CDR3 is TGCGCCAGCAGCGGGGGACTAGCGGGAGGGATAGATACGCAGTATTTT. Encoded protein: CASSGGLAGGIDTQYF.

This clone was detected only once. The J gene is TRBJ2-5, the V gene TRBV7-2; maybe TRBD2 (6 bases). The V end lost 5 bases, the J end lost 3 bases, and 13 bases lay between the germline ends. Germline V gives CDR1 SGHTA, CDR2 FQGNSA. This CDR3 has 14 amino acids. The CDR3 loop reads CASSQWAGKETQYF. CDR3 sequence (DNA): TGTGCCAGCAGCCAGTGGGCGGGAAAAGAGACCCAGTACTTC.

The J gene is TRBJ1-3, the V gene TRBV29-1; TRBD1 matches 11 bases. The germline CDR1 and CDR2 sequences are SQVTM and ANQGSEA. The V and J ends lost 6 bases and 0 bases, in that order; junction bases with no gene match: 10. The CDR3 length is 17 residues. The CDR3 DNA is TGCAGCGTCCGGATTGGCGGGACAGGGGGCTCTGGAAACACCATATATTTT. This codes for CSVRIGGTGGSGNTIYF.

This clone showed up just once. This chain uses TRBV6-5 with TRBJ2-5; D is possibly TRBD2 (6 bases). Looked up from germline, CDR1 is MNHEY and CDR2 is SVGAGI. The CDR3 runs 16 residues. V shed 1 base and J shed 0 bases, with 12 bases lying between them. As DNA, the CDR3 is TGTGCCAGCAGTTACTTCCCGGGAGTTGACCAAGAGACCCAGTACTTC. Its translation is CASSYFPGVDQETQYF.

CDR3 nucleotides: TGTGCCAGCAGCTTTAGTGGTTTAAACACAGATACGCAGTATTTT. Translation: CASSFSGLNTDTQYF. V gene TRBV7-3 combines with J gene TRBJ2-3, with no clear D. Germline V lookup: CDR1 SGHTA, CDR2 FQGTGA. The CDR3 is 15 residues long. V was cut by 3 bases and J by 2 bases, with 12 bases left in between.

J is TRBJ1-6 and V is TRBV2; possibly TRBD1 for D (6 bases). Trimming shortened V by 9 bases and J by 7 bases, and 13 bases separated the two germline ends. Germline V gene lookup returns CDR1 SNHLY and CDR2 FYNNEI. CDR3 length: 13 residues. This chain's CDR3 is CASLQGRNSPLHF. In DNA, the CDR3 is TGTGCCAGTCTACAGGGTCGGAATTCACCCCTCCACTTT. Full variable domain (rest looked up from reference TRBV2 and TRBJ1-6): EPEVTQTPSHQVTQMGQEVILRCVPISNHLYFYWYRQILGQKVEFLVSFYNNEISEKSEIFDDQFSVERPDGSNFTLKIRSTKLEDSAMYFCASLQGRNSPLHFGNGTRLTVT.